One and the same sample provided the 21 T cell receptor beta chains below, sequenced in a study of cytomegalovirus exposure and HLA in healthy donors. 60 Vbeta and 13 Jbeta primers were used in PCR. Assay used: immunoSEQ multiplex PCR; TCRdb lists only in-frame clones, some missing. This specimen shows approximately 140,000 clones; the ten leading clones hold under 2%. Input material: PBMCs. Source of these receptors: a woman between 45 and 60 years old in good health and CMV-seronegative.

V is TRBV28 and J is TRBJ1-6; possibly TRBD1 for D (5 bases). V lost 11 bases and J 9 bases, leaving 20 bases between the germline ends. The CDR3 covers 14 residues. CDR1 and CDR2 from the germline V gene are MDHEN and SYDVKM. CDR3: CAHSQGSETSPLHF. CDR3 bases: TGTGCCCACAGCCAGGGAAGTGAGACTTCACCCCTCCACTTT.

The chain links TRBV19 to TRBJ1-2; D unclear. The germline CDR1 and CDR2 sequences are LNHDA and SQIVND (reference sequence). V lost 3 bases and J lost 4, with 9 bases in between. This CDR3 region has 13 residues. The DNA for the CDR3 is TGTGCCAGTAGTATTCGATCCAGCTATGGCTACACCTTC. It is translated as CASSIRSSYGYTF.

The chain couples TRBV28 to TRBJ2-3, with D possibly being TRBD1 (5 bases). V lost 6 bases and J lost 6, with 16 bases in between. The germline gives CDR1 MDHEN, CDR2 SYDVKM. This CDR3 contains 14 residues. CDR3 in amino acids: CASSRQLRVDTQYF. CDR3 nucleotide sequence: TGTGCCAGCAGCCGACAGCTTAGGGTGGATACGCAGTATTTT.

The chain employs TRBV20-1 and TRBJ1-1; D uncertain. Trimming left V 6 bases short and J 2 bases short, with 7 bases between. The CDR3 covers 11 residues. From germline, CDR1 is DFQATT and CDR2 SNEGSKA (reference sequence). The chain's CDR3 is CSAPRNTEAFF. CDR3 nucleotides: TGCAGTGCCCCGAGAAACACTGAAGCTTTCTTT.

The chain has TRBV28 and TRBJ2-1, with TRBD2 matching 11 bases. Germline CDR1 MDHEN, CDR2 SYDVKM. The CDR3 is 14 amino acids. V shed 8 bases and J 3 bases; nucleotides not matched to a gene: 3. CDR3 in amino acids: CASQTSGGYNEQFF. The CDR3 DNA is TGTGCCAGCCAAACTAGCGGGGGCTACAATGAGCAGTTCTTC.

The CDR3 protein is CASSVGSHQETQYF. The CDR3 DNA follows: TGTGCCAGCAGCGTAGGTAGCCACCAAGAGACCCAGTACTTC. This chain joins TRBV9 and TRBJ2-5; D call uncertain. The CDR3 extends over 14 amino acids. Per germline, CDR1 SGDLS and CDR2 YYNGEE. Trimming removed 0 bases from V and 0 bases from J, with 6 bases in between.

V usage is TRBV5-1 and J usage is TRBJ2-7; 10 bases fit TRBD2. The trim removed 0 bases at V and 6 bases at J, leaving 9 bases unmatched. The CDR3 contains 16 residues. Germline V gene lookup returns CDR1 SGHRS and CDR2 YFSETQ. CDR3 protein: CASSLASAGGVGEQYF. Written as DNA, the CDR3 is TGCGCCAGCAGCTTGGCCTCAGCGGGAGGGGTTGGCGAGCAGTACTTC.

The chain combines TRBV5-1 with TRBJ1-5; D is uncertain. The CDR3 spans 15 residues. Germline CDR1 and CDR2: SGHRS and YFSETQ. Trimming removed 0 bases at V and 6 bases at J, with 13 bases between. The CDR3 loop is CASSLGDLSGQPQHF. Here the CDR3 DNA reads TGCGCCAGCAGCTTGGGCGACTTGTCGGGTCAGCCCCAGCATTTT.

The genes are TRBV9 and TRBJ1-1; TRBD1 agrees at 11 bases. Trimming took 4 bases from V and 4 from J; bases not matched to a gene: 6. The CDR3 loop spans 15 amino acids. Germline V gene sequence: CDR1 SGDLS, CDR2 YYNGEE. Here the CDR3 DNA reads TGTGCCAGCAGCCCAACCGGGACAGGGGGCACTGAAGCTTTCTTT. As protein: CASSPTGTGGTEAFF. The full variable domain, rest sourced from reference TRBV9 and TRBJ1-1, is DSGVTQTPKHLITATGQRVTLRCSPRSGDLSVYWYQQSLDQGLQFLIQYYNGEERAKGNILERFSAQQFPDLHSELNLSSLELGDSALYFCASSPTGTGGTEAFFGQGTRLTVV.

CDR3 bases: TGTGCCAGCAGCCAAGAGGGGGACAGGACTGGCTACACCTTC. This sequence encodes CASSQEGDRTGYTF. The genes are TRBV4-2 and TRBJ1-2, with 8 nucleotides matching TRBD1. Germline CDR1 is LGHNA and CDR2 is YNFKEQ. Trimming at V came to 0 bases and at J to 7 bases, leaving 4 bases not matched to a gene. CDR3 size: 14 residues.

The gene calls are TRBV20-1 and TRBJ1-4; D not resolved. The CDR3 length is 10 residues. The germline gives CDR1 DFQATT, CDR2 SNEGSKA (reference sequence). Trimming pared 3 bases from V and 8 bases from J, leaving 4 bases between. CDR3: CSASVEKLFF. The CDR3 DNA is TGCAGTGCTAGCGTAGAAAAACTGTTTTTT.

CDR3 region: CASSYGLEGGIQYF. In nucleotides, the CDR3 is TGCGCCAGCAGCTACGGACTAGAGGGTGGCATTCAGTACTTC. This rearrangement joins TRBV5-1 to TRBJ2-4; 7 bases fit TRBD2. Germline assignment: CDR1 SGHRS and CDR2 YFSETQ. J was trimmed by 9 bases and V by 3 bases; bases with no gene match: 9. The CDR3 is made up of 14 amino acids. Full variable domain (missing parts from reference TRBV5-1 and TRBJ2-4): KAGVTQTPRYLIKTRGQQVTLSCSPISGHRSVSWYQQTPGQGLQFLFEYFSETQRNKGNFPGRFSGRQFSNSRSEMNVSTLELGDSALYLCASSYGLEGGIQYFGAGTRLSVL.

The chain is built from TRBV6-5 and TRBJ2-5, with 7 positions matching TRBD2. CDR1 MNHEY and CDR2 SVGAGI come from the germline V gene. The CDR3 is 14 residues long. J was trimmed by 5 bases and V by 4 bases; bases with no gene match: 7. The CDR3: CASSSPRGGETQYF. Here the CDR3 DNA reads TGTGCCAGCAGTTCTCCCCGGGGAGGGGAGACCCAGTACTTC.

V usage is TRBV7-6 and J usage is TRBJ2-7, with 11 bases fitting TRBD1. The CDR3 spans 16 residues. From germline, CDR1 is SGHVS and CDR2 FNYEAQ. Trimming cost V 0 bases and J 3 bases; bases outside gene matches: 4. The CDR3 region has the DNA TGTGCCAGCAGCTTAGCGGGGGGGACAGGGGGCTACGAGCAGTACTTC. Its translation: CASSLAGGTGGYEQYF.

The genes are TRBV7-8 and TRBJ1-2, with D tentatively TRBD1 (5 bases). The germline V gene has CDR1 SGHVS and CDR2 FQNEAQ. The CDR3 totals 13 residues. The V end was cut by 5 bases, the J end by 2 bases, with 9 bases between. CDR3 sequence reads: CASSRRDNYGYTF. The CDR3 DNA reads TGTGCCAGCAGCAGGCGGGACAACTATGGCTACACCTTC.

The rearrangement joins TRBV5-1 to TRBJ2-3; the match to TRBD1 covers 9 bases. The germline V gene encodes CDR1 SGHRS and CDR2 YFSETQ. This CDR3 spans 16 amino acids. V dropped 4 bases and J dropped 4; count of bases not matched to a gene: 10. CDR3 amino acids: CASSIGPGQGADTQYF. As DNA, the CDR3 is TGCGCCAGCAGCATCGGACCGGGACAGGGAGCAGATACGCAGTATTTT.

The CDR3 DNA is TGTGCCAGCAGTGAACAGGACAGGGACACTGAAGCTTTCTTT. As protein: CASSEQDRDTEAFF. The chain links TRBV6-1 to TRBJ1-1; TRBD1 matches at 8 bases. The CDR3 extends over 14 amino acids. The V gene end was trimmed by 2 bases and the J gene end by 3 bases; junction bases not matched to a gene: 2. The germline CDR1 and CDR2 sequences are MNHNS and SASEGT.

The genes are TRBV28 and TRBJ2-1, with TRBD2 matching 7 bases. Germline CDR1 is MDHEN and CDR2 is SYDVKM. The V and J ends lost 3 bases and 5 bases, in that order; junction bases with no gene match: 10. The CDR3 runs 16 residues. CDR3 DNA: TGTGCCAGCAGTTTGTATCCCGGGACTAAAAACAATGAGCAGTTCTTC. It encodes CASSLYPGTKNNEQFF.

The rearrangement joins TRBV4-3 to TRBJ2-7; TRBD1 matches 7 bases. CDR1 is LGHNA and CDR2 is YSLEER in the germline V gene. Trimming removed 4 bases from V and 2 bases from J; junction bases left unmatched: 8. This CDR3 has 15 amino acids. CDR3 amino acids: CASSPRDSRAYEQYF. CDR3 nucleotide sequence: TGCGCCAGCAGCCCTAGGGACAGCCGCGCCTACGAGCAGTACTTC.

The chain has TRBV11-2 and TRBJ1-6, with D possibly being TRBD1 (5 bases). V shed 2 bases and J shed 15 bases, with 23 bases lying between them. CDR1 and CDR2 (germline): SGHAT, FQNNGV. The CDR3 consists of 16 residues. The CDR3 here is CASSLLRGGGTGVLHF. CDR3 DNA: TGTGCCAGCAGCTTACTTAGGGGAGGAGGCACTGGAGTCCTCCACTTT.

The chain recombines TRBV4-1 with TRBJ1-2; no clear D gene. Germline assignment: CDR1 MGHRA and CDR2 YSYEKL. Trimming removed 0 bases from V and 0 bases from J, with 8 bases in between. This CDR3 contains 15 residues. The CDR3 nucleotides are TGCGCCAGCAGCCAAGATCTGGCCACTAACTATGGCTACACCTTC. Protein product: CASSQDLATNYGYTF.